The table lists the clone carrying this TCR beta chain with a few counts. Its antigen remains unidentified. This CDR3 contains 16 residues. Trimming took 6 bases from V and 2 from J; bases not matched to a gene: 9. The entry originates in a study of response to subunit inactivated influenza vaccine. Overall study findings and caveats: Each seasonal influenza vaccination, the authors suggested, recruits few new T cells.

One entry per CDR3 protein, called by TCRdb with MiXCR from the RT-PCR reads. The sample holds more than 600,000 distinct CDR3 sequences, roughly 20% seen once. The source is a man aged 50 to 60 who received an inactivated influenza vaccine. Sequenced here: PBMCs from blood, sampled roughly 5 days after vaccination. The chain links TRBV12-3 or TRBV12-4 to TRBJ2-1, with 8 bases identical to TRBD2. CDR3 nucleotide sequence: TGTGCCAGCAGGGGGTTGGAGCGGGGGACCTACAATGAGCAGTTCTTC. Amino acid sequence: CASRGLERGTYNEQFF.